These 17 T cell receptor beta chains were all obtained from the same sample, sequenced in a study of shared clonotypes between healthy human individuals. TCRdb's table, derived via immunoSEQ multiplex PCR, lists solely in-frame clones and lacks some. Seen here are 1.4 million or so clones, 98% observed once, and the top ten hold under 0.45%. Input material: naive CD4+ T cells sorted from blood. Subset of the sample: CD45RA+ positively selected. These receptors were obtained from a man aged 25 to 40 in good health.

V usage is TRBV2 and J usage is TRBJ2-1, with 11 bases lining up with TRBD2. Germline V gene sequence: CDR1 SNHLY, CDR2 FYNNEI. V gave up 3 bases and J gave up 3 bases; unmatched junction bases: 7. This CDR3 region has 17 residues. Here the CDR3 DNA reads TGTGCCAGCAGTGATCAGCCTAGCGGGAGGTACTACAATGAGCAGTTCTTC. Its translation is CASSDQPSGRYYNEQFF.

The gene calls are TRBV7-2 and TRBJ2-5, with 10 bases matching TRBD1. V lost 5 bases to trimming and J lost 5 bases; unmatched junction nucleotides: 8. The germline gives CDR1 SGHTA, CDR2 FQGNSA. The CDR3 covers 15 residues. The CDR3 nucleotides read TGTGCCAGCAGCCATGACAGGGGGCGGATGGAGACCCAGTACTTC. It translates to CASSHDRGRMETQYF.

In nucleotides, the CDR3 is TGTGCCAGCAGTTCCTCCACTTTGAGCCCCACGAAGGAGACCCAGTACTTC. Protein product: CASSSSTLSPTKETQYF. This chain joins TRBV28 and TRBJ2-5; no firm D call. There are 17 residues in the CDR3. Trimming cost V 4 bases and J 5 bases, with 23 bases left between them. The germline V gene has CDR1 MDHEN and CDR2 SYDVKM.

The chain couples TRBV7-7 to TRBJ2-5, with TRBD1 identical over 9 bases. This CDR3 has 17 amino acids. The V gene end was trimmed by 5 bases and the J gene end by 2 bases; junction bases not matched to a gene: 12. Germline CDR1 and CDR2: SSHAT and FNYEAQ (reference sequence). In DNA form, the CDR3 reads TGTGCCAGCAGCAGACTGCTAATGACAGGGGGTCAAGAGACCCAGTACTTC. Amino acids: CASSRLLMTGGQETQYF.

V usage is TRBV27 and J usage is TRBJ1-1, with D perhaps TRBD1 (5 bases). Germline CDR1 MNHEY, CDR2 SMNVEV (reference sequence). The CDR3 sequence is 17 residues long. With 6 bases removed from V and 2 bases from J, the gap between germline ends came to 22 bases. CDR3 amino acids: CASSGITGVSINTEAFF. In nucleotides, the CDR3 is TGTGCCAGCAGCGGGATAACAGGAGTCTCAATAAACACTGAAGCTTTCTTT.

The chain combines TRBV9 with TRBJ2-1; D uncertain. The CDR3 has 14 residues. Germline V lookup: CDR1 SGDLS, CDR2 YYNGEE. V lost 0 bases and J lost 15, with 19 bases in between. CDR3 in DNA: TGTGCCAGCAGCGTAGGTTTGCAGGATTCGATCCCGTTCTTC. This gives the protein CASSVGLQDSIPFF. The variable domain in full, completed from reference TRBV9 and TRBJ2-1, reads DSGVTQTPKHLITATGQRVTLRCSPRSGDLSVYWYQQSLDQGLQFLIQYYNGEERAKGNILERFSAQQFPDLHSELNLSSLELGDSALYFCASSVGLQDSIPFFGPGTRLTVL.

The V gene is TRBV6-1, the J gene TRBJ2-3; D may be TRBD1 (5 bases). The CDR3 extends over 11 amino acids. Trimming left V 7 bases short and J 4 bases short, with 6 bases between. CDR1 and CDR2 from the germline V gene are MNHNS and SASEGT. Here the CDR3 reads CASTTADTQYF. The CDR3 DNA sequence: TGTGCCAGCACGACAGCAGATACGCAGTATTTT.

The genes are TRBV7-9 and TRBJ1-4; D gene uncertain. Germline assignment: CDR1 SEHNR and CDR2 FQNEAQ (reference sequence). The CDR3 is made up of 14 amino acids. V was shortened by 4 bases and J by 8 bases, with 14 bases between the two germline ends. As DNA, the CDR3 is TGTGCCAGCAGCTCAACTGGACGGGAGGAAAAACTGTTTTTT. Its protein product is CASSSTGREEKLFF.

The chain links TRBV5-8 to TRBJ2-5; D tentatively reads TRBD1 or TRBD2 (6 bases each). Trimming pared 4 bases from V and 4 bases from J, leaving 17 bases between. Germline lookup yields CDR1 SGHTS and CDR2 YDEGEE. The CDR3 consists of 15 residues. CDR3 region: CASSIGGGGRETQYF. In DNA, the CDR3 is TGTGCCAGCAGCATTGGAGGAGGGGGACGAGAGACCCAGTACTTC.

V and J are TRBV5-1 and TRBJ1-1, with TRBD1 matching 7 bases. The germline V gene has CDR1 SGHRS and CDR2 YFSETQ. The CDR3 has 14 residues. After removal of 2 bases from V and 3 bases from J, the junction contained 4 bases not matched to a gene. CDR3 DNA sequence: TGCGCCAGCAGCTTAATAACAGGGGACACTGAAGCTTTCTTT. Its translation is CASSLITGDTEAFF.

The chain employs TRBV10-1 and TRBJ1-5, with D unresolved. The CDR3 sequence is 13 residues long. Trimming cost V 0 bases and J 6 bases, with 6 bases left between them. Germline values: CDR1 WNHNN, CDR2 SYGVQD (reference sequence). The CDR3: CASSESPGQPQHF. In nucleotides, the CDR3 is TGCGCCAGCAGTGAGTCCCCCGGTCAGCCCCAGCATTTT.

The J gene is TRBJ1-5, the V gene TRBV6-1, with 10 bases that match TRBD1. The CDR3 has 13 amino acids. Germline lookup yields CDR1 MNHNS and CDR2 SASEGT. The J segment lost 9 bases and the V segment lost 7 bases, leaving 6 bases of the junction unmatched. CDR3 nucleotides: TGTGCCAGCAAGGAGACAGGGGGCGCGCCCCAGCATTTT. This translates into CASKETGGAPQHF.

The rearrangement links TRBV7-8 to TRBJ2-7; D is undetermined. There are 14 residues in the CDR3. Germline CDR1 is SGHVS and CDR2 is FQNEAQ. V dropped 3 bases and J dropped 5 bases, with 14 bases sitting between them. CDR3 sequence: CASSFPGSDDEQYF. Here the CDR3 DNA reads TGTGCCAGCAGCTTCCCGGGTTCTGACGACGAGCAGTACTTC. The full variable domain, completed using reference TRBV7-8 and TRBJ2-7, is GAGVSQSPRYKVAKRGQDVALRCDPISGHVSLFWYQQALGQGPEFLTYFQNEAQLDKSGLPSDRFFAERPEGSVSTLKIQRTQQEDSAVYLCASSFPGSDDEQYFGPGTRLTVT.

The gene calls are TRBV7-3 and TRBJ1-1, with D possibly TRBD1 on 6 matching bases. The CDR3 consists of 13 residues. Between the trimmed V and J ends, which lost 5 bases and 2 bases, there was a span of 9 bases. Germline CDR1 is SGHTA and CDR2 is FQGTGA. The CDR3: CASSETGNTEAFF. The CDR3 region has the DNA TGTGCCAGCAGCGAGACAGGAAACACTGAAGCTTTCTTT.

The chain joins TRBV19 to TRBJ2-1; 11 nucleotides line up with TRBD1. Germline CDR1 reads LNHDA; CDR2 reads SQIVND (reference sequence). With 5 bases clipped from V and 5 bases from J, the junction kept 8 bases outside the gene matches. The CDR3 spans 16 residues. The DNA for the CDR3 is TGTGCCAGTAGTCCGAGGACAGGGGGCTTCCACAATGAGCAGTTCTTC. Protein product: CASSPRTGGFHNEQFF.

The chain is built from TRBV5-4 and TRBJ2-7; D is possibly TRBD2 (6 bases). Trimming took off 2 bases at V and 0 bases at J, with 9 bases between the two ends. The CDR3 is made up of 14 amino acids. Looked up from germline, CDR1 is SGHNT and CDR2 is YYREEE (reference sequence). CDR3 nucleotides: TGTGCCAGCAGCTTTAGCGGTAGCTCCTACGAGCAGTACTTC. Its translation: CASSFSGSSYEQYF. Complete variable domain (other parts from reference TRBV5-4 and TRBJ2-7): ETGVTQSPTHLIKTRGQQVTLRCSSQSGHNTVSWYQQALGQGPQFIFQYYREEENGRGNFPPRFSGLQFPNYSSELNVNALELDDSALYLCASSFSGSSYEQYFGPGTRLTVT.

The chain links TRBV11-2 to TRBJ2-7; TRBD2 aligns across 9 bases. CDR3 length: 13 amino acids. The J segment lost 3 bases and the V segment lost 8 bases, leaving 5 bases of the junction unmatched. Germline V gene sequence: CDR1 SGHAT, CDR2 FQNNGV. The CDR3, as DNA: TGTGCCAGCGGGCGGCGGGAGGGCTACGAGCAGTACTTC. Encoded protein: CASGRREGYEQYF. Based on the CDR3 plus reference TRBV11-2 and TRBJ2-7, the full variable domain is EAGVAQSPRYKIIEKRQSVAFWCNPISGHATLYWYQQILGQGPKLLIQFQNNGVVDDSQLPKDRFSAERLKGVDSTLKIQPAKLEDSAVYLCASGRREGYEQYFGPGTRLTVT.